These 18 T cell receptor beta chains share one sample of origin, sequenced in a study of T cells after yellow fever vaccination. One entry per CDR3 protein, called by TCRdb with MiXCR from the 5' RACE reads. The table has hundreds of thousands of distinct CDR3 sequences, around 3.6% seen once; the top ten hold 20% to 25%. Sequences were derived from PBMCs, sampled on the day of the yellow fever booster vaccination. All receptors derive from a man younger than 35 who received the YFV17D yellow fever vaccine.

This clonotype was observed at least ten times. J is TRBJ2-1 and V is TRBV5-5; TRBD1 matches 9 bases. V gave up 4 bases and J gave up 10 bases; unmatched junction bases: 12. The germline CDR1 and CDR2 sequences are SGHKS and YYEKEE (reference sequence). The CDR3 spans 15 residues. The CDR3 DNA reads TGTGCCAGCAGCCCGGTGACAGGGGGGTCGCAGGAGCAGTTCTTC. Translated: CASSPVTGGSQEQFF.

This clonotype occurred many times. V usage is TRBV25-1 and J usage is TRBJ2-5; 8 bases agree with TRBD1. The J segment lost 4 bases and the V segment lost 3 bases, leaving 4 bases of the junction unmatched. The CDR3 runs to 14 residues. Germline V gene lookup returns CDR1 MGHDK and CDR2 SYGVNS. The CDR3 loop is CASSDLGQGETQYF. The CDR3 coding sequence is TGTGCCAGCAGTGACCTTGGACAGGGAGAGACCCAGTACTTC.

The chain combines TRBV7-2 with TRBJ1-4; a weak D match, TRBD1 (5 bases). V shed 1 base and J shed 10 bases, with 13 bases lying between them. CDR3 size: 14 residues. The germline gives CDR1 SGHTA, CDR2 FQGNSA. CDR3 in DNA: TGTGCCAGCAGCTTAGATTCGGGCGGGGGAAAACTGTTTTTT. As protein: CASSLDSGGGKLFF.

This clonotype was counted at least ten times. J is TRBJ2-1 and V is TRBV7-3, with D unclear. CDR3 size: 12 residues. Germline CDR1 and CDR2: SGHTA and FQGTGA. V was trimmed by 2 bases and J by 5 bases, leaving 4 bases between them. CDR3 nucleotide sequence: TGTGCCAGCAGCTTATCGGACAATGAGCAGTTCTTC. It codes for CASSLSDNEQFF.

The CDR3 DNA is TGTGCCAGCAGCTTAGCAGGGAAGAATGGCTACACCTTC. Translating it yields CASSLAGKNGYTF. The gene calls are TRBV7-2 and TRBJ1-2; D is unclear. The CDR3 spans 13 residues. In germline, CDR1 is SGHTA, CDR2 FQGNSA. The V gene lost 0 bases and the J gene lost 6 bases, with 8 bases spanning the gap.

The CDR3, as DNA: TGTGCCACCAGCAGAGATGGGAATTCACCCCTCCACTTT. The encoded protein is CATSRDGNSPLHF. The chain employs TRBV15 and TRBJ1-6; no clear D gene. CDR3 length equals 13 residues. The V gene lost 0 bases and the J gene lost 7 bases, with 4 bases spanning the gap. Germline V gives CDR1 LNHNV, CDR2 YYDKDF (reference sequence).

The CDR3 nucleotides read TGTGCTACGGGAGGGTTCAATCAGCCCCAGCATTTT. Its protein is CATGGFNQPQHF. V usage is TRBV7-2 and J usage is TRBJ1-5; D is uncertain. Germline values: CDR1 SGHTA, CDR2 FQGNSA. There are 12 residues in the CDR3.

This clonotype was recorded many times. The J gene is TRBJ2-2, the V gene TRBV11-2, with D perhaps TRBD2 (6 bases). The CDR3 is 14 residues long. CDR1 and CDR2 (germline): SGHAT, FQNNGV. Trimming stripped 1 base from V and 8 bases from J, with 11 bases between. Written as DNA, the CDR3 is TGTGCCAGCAGCTTAGGTCAGGGAGGTGGGGAGCTGTTTTTT. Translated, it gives CASSLGQGGGELFF.

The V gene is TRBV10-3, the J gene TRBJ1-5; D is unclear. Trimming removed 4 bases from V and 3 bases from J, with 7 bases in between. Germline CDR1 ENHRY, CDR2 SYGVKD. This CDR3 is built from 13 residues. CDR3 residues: CAISGAVNQPQHF. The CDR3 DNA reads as TGTGCCATCAGTGGGGCGGTCAATCAGCCCCAGCATTTT.

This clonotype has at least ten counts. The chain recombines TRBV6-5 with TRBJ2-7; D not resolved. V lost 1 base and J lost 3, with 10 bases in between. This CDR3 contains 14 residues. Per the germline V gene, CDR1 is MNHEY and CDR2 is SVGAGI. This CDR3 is CASSYYPRFYEQYF. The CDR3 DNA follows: TGTGCCAGCAGTTACTACCCACGCTTCTACGAGCAGTACTTC.

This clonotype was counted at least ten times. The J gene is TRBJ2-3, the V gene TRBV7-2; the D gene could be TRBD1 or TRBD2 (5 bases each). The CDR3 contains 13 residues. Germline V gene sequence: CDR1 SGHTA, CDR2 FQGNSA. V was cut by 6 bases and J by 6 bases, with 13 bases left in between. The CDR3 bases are TGTGCCAGCAGTCGCCCAGGGACGGATACGCAGTATTTT. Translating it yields CASSRPGTDTQYF.

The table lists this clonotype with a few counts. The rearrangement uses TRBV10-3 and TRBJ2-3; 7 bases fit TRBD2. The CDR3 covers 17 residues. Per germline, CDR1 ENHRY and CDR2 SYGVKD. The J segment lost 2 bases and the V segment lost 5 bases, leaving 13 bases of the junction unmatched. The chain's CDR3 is CAISWPGSGEITDTQYF. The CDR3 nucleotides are TGTGCCATCAGTTGGCCGGGGAGCGGGGAGATCACAGATACGCAGTATTTT.

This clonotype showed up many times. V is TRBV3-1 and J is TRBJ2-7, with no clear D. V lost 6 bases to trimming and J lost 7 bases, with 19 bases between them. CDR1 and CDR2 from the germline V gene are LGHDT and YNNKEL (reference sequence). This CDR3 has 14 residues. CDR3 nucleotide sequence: TGTGCCAGCAGAGCAATGGATTTACAAGGAGAGCAGTACTTC. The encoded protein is CASRAMDLQGEQYF.

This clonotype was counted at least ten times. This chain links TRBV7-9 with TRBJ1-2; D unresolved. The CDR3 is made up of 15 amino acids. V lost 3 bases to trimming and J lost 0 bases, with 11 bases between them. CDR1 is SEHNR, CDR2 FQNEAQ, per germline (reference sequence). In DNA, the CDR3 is TGTGCCAGCAGCTTCGGCAGAGCTTCTAACTATGGCTACACCTTC. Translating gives CASSFGRASNYGYTF.

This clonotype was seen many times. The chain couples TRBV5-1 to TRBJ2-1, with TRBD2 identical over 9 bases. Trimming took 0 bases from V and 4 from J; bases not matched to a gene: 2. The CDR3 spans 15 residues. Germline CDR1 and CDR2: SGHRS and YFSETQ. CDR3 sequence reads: CASSLGRGGYNEQFF. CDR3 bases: TGCGCCAGCAGCTTGGGGCGGGGGGGATACAATGAGCAGTTCTTC.

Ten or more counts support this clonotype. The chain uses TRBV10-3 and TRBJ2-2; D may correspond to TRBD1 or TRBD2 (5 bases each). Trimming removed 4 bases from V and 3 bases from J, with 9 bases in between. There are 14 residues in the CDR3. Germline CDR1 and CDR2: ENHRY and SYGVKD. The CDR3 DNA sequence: TGTGCCATCAGTGCCGGGACGCACACCGGGGAGCTGTTTTTT. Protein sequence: CAISAGTHTGELFF.

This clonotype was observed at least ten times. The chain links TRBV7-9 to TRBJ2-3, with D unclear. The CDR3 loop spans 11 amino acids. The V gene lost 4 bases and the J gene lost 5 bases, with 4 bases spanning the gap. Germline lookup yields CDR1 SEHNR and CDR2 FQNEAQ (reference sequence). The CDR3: CASSSVDTQYF. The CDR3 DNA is TGTGCCAGCAGCTCCGTAGATACGCAGTATTTT.

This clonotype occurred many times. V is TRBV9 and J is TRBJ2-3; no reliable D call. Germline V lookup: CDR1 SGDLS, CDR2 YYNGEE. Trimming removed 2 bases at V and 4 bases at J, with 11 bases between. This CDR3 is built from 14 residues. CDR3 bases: TGTGCCAGCAGCGTGACCCCTCCATCAGATACGCAGTATTTT. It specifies CASSVTPPSDTQYF.